This T cell receptor beta chain appears in the sequencing data of a study of blood T cell repertoires in COVID-19. Study-wide context: From T cells, B-cell-depleted T cells, or PBMCs came the material, which was cDNA or gDNA.

The CDR3 runs to 15 residues. Germline V gene sequence: CDR1 LGHDT, CDR2 YNNKEL (reference sequence). V was cut by 1 base and J by 4 bases, with 13 bases left in between. Method: immunoSEQ multiplex PCR; TCRdb's copy keeps in-frame clones and lacks some. The sample lists a few hundred thousand clones; 88% were seen once. Sequencing was done on a sample of peripheral blood. The chain is built from TRBV3-1 (or the pseudogene TRBV3-2) and TRBJ1-1; TRBD1 might be the D (5 bases). The sequence was obtained from a woman aged 40 to 55 who had recovered from COVID-19. In DNA, the CDR3 is TGTGCCAGCAGCCAAGTTCTCCGGGGGGGCACTGAAGCTTTCTTT. Translated, it gives CASSQVLRGGTEAFF.